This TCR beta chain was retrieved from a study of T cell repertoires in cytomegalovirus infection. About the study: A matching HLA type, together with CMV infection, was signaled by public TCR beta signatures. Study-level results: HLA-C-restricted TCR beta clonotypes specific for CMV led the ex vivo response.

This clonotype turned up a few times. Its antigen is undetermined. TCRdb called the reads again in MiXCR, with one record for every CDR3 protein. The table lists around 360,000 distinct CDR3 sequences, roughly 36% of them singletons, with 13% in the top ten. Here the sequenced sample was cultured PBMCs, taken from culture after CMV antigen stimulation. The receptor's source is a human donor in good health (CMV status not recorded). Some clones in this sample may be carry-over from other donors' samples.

CDR3 protein: CSARGISGAGGYTF. The CDR3, as DNA: TGCAGTGCTAGAGGCATCTCAGGGGCGGGGGGCTACACCTTC. The J gene is TRBJ1-2, the V gene TRBV20-1, with a possible D match to TRBD1 (6 bases). Germline V gene data show CDR1 as DFQATT and CDR2 as SNEGSKA (reference sequence). The length of the CDR3 is 14 residues. Trimming shortened V by 1 base and J by 8 bases, and 17 bases separated the two germline ends.